Following are 31 T cell receptor beta chains from one sample sequenced in a study of shared clonotypes between healthy human individuals. Clones were read by immunoSEQ multiplex PCR, and TCRdb kept only the in-frame ones, dropping some. Altogether approximately 500,000 clones are present, 90% to 96% being singletons, with the ten largest covering about 0.064%. The sequencing sample was made of naive CD4+ T cells sorted from blood. Subset specified: CD45RA+ positively selected. The source is a woman under 40 in good health.

The rearrangement links TRBV28 to TRBJ2-3; D is undetermined. Trimming removed 4 bases from V and 2 bases from J, with 4 bases in between. There are 12 residues in the CDR3. Germline V CDR1 and CDR2: MDHEN, SYDVKM. CDR3 sequence reads: CASSSHTDTQYF. The DNA for the CDR3 is TGTGCCAGCAGTTCTCACACAGATACGCAGTATTTT.

CDR3 loop: CASRAPGQTYEQYF. In DNA form, the CDR3 reads TGTGCCAGCAGGGCTCCCGGACAGACCTACGAGCAGTACTTC. The chain recombines TRBV28 with TRBJ2-7; possibly TRBD1 for D (6 bases). Germline V gene sequence: CDR1 MDHEN, CDR2 SYDVKM. Trimming stripped 6 bases from V and 2 bases from J, with 14 bases between. This CDR3 comprises 14 residues.

The gene calls are TRBV7-3 and TRBJ2-2; D remains unclear. CDR1 and CDR2 from the germline V gene are SGHTA and FQGTGA. The V and J ends lost 0 bases and 2 bases respectively, with 13 bases between them. The CDR3 runs to 17 residues. The CDR3 DNA sequence: TGTGCCAGCAGCTTAACGGGCTCCGCGGCCAACACCGGGGAGCTGTTTTTT. Protein sequence: CASSLTGSAANTGELFF.

The chain carries TRBV27 and TRBJ2-1; D ambiguous. Trimming took off 5 bases at V and 3 bases at J, with 14 bases between the two ends. The CDR3 has 15 residues. Germline V gives CDR1 MNHEY, CDR2 SMNVEV (reference sequence). The CDR3 reads CASSTGPDFYNEQFF. The CDR3 region has the DNA TGTGCCAGCAGTACCGGGCCAGACTTCTACAATGAGCAGTTCTTC.

The chain uses TRBV4-1 and TRBJ2-2, with D perhaps matching TRBD1 or TRBD2 (5 bases each). The CDR3 is made up of 16 amino acids. V lost 5 bases to trimming and J lost 1 base, with 14 bases between them. From germline, CDR1 is MGHRA and CDR2 YSYEKL. The CDR3 here is CASSAPGRGNTGELFF. CDR3 DNA: TGCGCCAGCAGCGCTCCGGGACGGGGGAACACCGGGGAGCTGTTTTTT.

The rearrangement joins TRBV6-5 to TRBJ1-5, with a weak D call TRBD1 (6 bases). Germline V gene sequence: CDR1 MNHEY, CDR2 SVGAGI. V lost 4 bases and J lost 4, with 11 bases in between. The CDR3 is 14 residues long. The CDR3 sequence is CASSSYRENQPQHF. CDR3 coding DNA: TGTGCCAGCAGTTCCTACAGGGAAAATCAGCCCCAGCATTTT.

The gene calls are TRBV5-1 and TRBJ2-7; 10 bases are a match to TRBD1. Germline values: CDR1 SGHRS, CDR2 YFSETQ. V trimming: 5 bases; J trimming: 6 bases; junction bases outside the gene matches: 8. The CDR3 runs to 14 residues. CDR3 in amino acids: CASSDGQGVGEQYF. In DNA form, the CDR3 reads TGCGCCAGCAGTGACGGACAGGGGGTTGGCGAGCAGTACTTC.

The genes are TRBV18 and TRBJ2-7, with a weak D call TRBD1 (6 bases). This CDR3 comprises 13 residues. Germline V gene lookup returns CDR1 KGHSH and CDR2 LQKENI. V was cut by 3 bases and J by 5 bases, with 11 bases left in between. CDR3 DNA: TGTGCCAGCTCACCCCAGGGGATCAACGAGCAGTACTTC. Encoded protein: CASSPQGINEQYF.

This chain joins TRBV6-5 and TRBJ1-3, with D tentatively TRBD1 (6 bases). V was cut by 6 bases and J by 2 bases, with 8 bases left in between. Germline V CDR1 and CDR2: MNHEY, SVGAGI. This CDR3 has 13 residues. The CDR3 sequence: CASRRTAGNTIYF. CDR3 nucleotide sequence: TGTGCCAGCAGACGGACAGCTGGAAACACCATATATTTT.

This chain uses TRBV5-5 with TRBJ1-4, with a possible D match to TRBD1 (5 bases). The CDR3 is made up of 13 amino acids. The ends were cut back, 4 bases at V and 7 bases at J, with 11 bases in the middle. Per germline, CDR1 SGHKS and CDR2 YYEKEE (reference sequence). The chain's CDR3 is CASSAGHVEKLFF. The DNA of the CDR3 is TGTGCCAGCAGCGCGGGGCACGTTGAAAAACTGTTTTTT.

The chain is built from TRBV11-3 and TRBJ2-2, with D perhaps TRBD1 or TRBD2 (5 bases each). Looked up from germline, CDR1 is SGHNT and CDR2 is YENEEA. The CDR3 runs to 16 residues. Trimming pared 2 bases from V and 0 bases from J, leaving 10 bases between. CDR3 loop: CASSLQGVANTGELFF. The CDR3 coding sequence is TGTGCCAGCAGCTTACAGGGAGTTGCGAACACCGGGGAGCTGTTTTTT.

The rearrangement uses TRBV21-1 and TRBJ2-7. TRBV21-1 is deemed a pseudogene. This CDR3 comprises 15 residues. Here the CDR3 reads CASSKIEGCPYEQYF. In nucleotides, the CDR3 is TGTGCCAGCAGCAAGATTGAAGGGTGCCCCTACGAGCAGTACTTC.

This clone was counted only a few times. The V call is TRBV30, the J call TRBJ1-1; D gene uncertain. Deletions cut 1 base from V and 7 bases from J, with 7 bases between. The CDR3 runs to 11 residues. Germline V gene lookup returns CDR1 GTSNPN and CDR2 SVGIG (reference sequence). CDR3 DNA: TGTGCCTGGAGTGGATCCGTTGAAGCTTTCTTT. Translation gives CAWSGSVEAFF.

This rearrangement joins TRBV28 to TRBJ2-3; 8 bases are a match to TRBD1. The junction had 7 bases not matched to a gene; V was cut back by 8 bases and J by 0 bases. The CDR3 covers 15 residues. The germline CDR1 and CDR2 sequences are MDHEN and SYDVKM. CDR3 protein: CASPPGGASTDTQYF. The DNA of the CDR3 is TGTGCCAGCCCCCCAGGGGGCGCGAGCACAGATACGCAGTATTTT.

This clone was seen just once. V usage is TRBV7-9 and J usage is TRBJ2-1; 14 positions agree with TRBD2. Germline V gene lookup returns CDR1 SEHNR and CDR2 FQNEAQ (reference sequence). The CDR3 length is 16 residues. V shed 4 bases, J shed 7 bases, and the junction held 6 bases outside the gene matches. CDR3 sequence reads: CASSWGLAGVENEQFF. DNA for the CDR3: TGTGCCAGCAGCTGGGGACTAGCGGGAGTAGAGAATGAGCAGTTCTTC. Filled out from reference TRBV7-9 and TRBJ2-1, the complete variable domain reads DTGVSQNPRHKITKRGQNVTFRCDPISEHNRLYWYRQTLGQGPEFLTYFQNEAQLEKSRLLSDRFSAERPKGSFSTLEIQRTEQGDSAMYLCASSWGLAGVENEQFFGPGTRLTVL.

The chain couples TRBV6-5 to TRBJ1-1; 9 bases match TRBD1. Germline CDR1 MNHEY, CDR2 SVGAGI. The CDR3 extends over 13 amino acids. J lost 8 bases, V lost 4 bases, and 5 bases had no gene match. This CDR3 reads CASSSQGAGEAFF. The CDR3 DNA reads TGTGCCAGCAGTTCACAGGGGGCAGGGGAAGCTTTCTTT.

DNA for the CDR3: TGCGCCAGCAGCACTCAGTTCGTCGAAAAGACCCAGTACTTC. Translated: CASSTQFVEKTQYF. V is TRBV4-1 and J is TRBJ2-5; D remains unclear. Germline values: CDR1 MGHRA, CDR2 YSYEKL. Trimming took 5 bases from V and 6 from J, leaving 16 bases between them. The CDR3 has 14 amino acids.

A note on this clone: This same CDR3 is encoded by further DNA sequences in the sample. The V gene is TRBV18, the J gene TRBJ1-5; tentative D call: TRBD1 (6 bases). V was clipped by 3 bases and J by 2 bases, with 11 bases between them. There are 15 residues in the CDR3. Germline-derived CDR1 and CDR2 are KGHSH and LQKENI. The CDR3 sequence: CASSPQGGGNQPQHF. CDR3 coding DNA: TGTGCCAGCTCACCCCAAGGGGGAGGCAATCAGCCCCAGCATTTT.

This chain joins TRBV7-2 and TRBJ2-3; TRBD1 agrees at 7 bases. Trimming removed 8 bases from V and 10 bases from J; junction bases left unmatched: 9. The CDR3 is 12 amino acids. Germline V gives CDR1 SGHTA, CDR2 FQGNSA. The CDR3 region has the DNA TGTGCCAGCCCAGGGTCCCAGGGGGCGCAGTATTTT. Its protein is CASPGSQGAQYF. Based on the CDR3 plus reference TRBV7-2 and TRBJ2-3, the full variable domain is GAGVSQSPSNKVTEKGKDVELRCDPISGHTALYWYRQSLGQGLEFLIYFQGNSAPDKSGLPSDRFSAERTGGSVSTLTIQRTQQEDSAVYLCASPGSQGAQYFGPGTRLTVL.

The CDR3 is CASSFPQGDNSPLHF. CDR3 bases: TGTGCCAGCAGCTTCCCCCAGGGGGATAATTCACCCCTCCACTTT. The chain has TRBV11-2 and TRBJ1-6, with TRBD1 identical over 7 bases. The V gene's germline CDR1 is SGHAT and CDR2 FQNNGV. The CDR3 consists of 15 residues. With 3 bases clipped from V and 5 bases from J, the junction kept 4 bases outside the gene matches. Together with reference TRBV11-2 and TRBJ1-6, the CDR3 gives the full variable domain: EAGVAQSPRYKIIEKRQSVAFWCNPISGHATLYWYQQILGQGPKLLIQFQNNGVVDDSQLPKDRFSAERLKGVDSTLKIQPAKLEDSAVYLCASSFPQGDNSPLHFGNGTRLTVT.

V usage is TRBV6-6 and J usage is TRBJ2-1; 8 nucleotides match TRBD1. Germline assignment: CDR1 MNHNY and CDR2 SVGAGI (reference sequence). J was trimmed by 2 bases and V by 5 bases; bases with no gene match: 2. CDR3 length: 14 amino acids. CDR3 amino acids: CASSGQGPYNEQFF. CDR3 in DNA: TGTGCCAGCAGTGGACAGGGTCCCTACAATGAGCAGTTCTTC.

The chain joins TRBV9 to TRBJ2-1; 11 bases align to TRBD2. CDR3 length equals 16 residues. V lost 3 bases and J lost 7; bases outside the gene matches: 9. CDR1 is SGDLS, CDR2 YYNGEE, per germline. The CDR3 loop is CASSADLGTSGNEQFF. Here the CDR3 DNA reads TGTGCCAGCAGCGCGGACTTAGGGACTAGCGGAAATGAGCAGTTCTTC.

Note on this clone: Other DNA sequences in this specimen translate into the identical CDR3. This chain joins TRBV28 and TRBJ2-7, with D perhaps being TRBD1 or TRBD2 (7 bases each). From germline, CDR1 is MDHEN and CDR2 SYDVKM. Trimming pared 6 bases from V and 0 bases from J, leaving 15 bases between. The CDR3 runs 15 residues. CDR3 sequence: CASSPTGEGSYEQYF. The CDR3 bases are TGTGCCAGCAGCCCTACAGGGGAGGGCTCCTACGAGCAGTACTTC.

The chain employs TRBV28 and TRBJ2-3, with TRBD2 matching over 10 bases. CDR1 and CDR2 (germline): MDHEN, SYDVKM. The CDR3 has 16 amino acids. With V trimmed by 6 bases and J by 3 bases, 9 bases remained unmatched. Written as DNA, the CDR3 is TGTGCCAGCAGCCCAGCGGGAGGGCCGAGAACAGATACGCAGTATTTT. Residues: CASSPAGGPRTDTQYF.

This chain connects TRBV5-1 to TRBJ1-4; TRBD1 might be the D (6 bases). The CDR3 contains 15 residues. Germline V CDR1 and CDR2: SGHRS, YFSETQ. V was trimmed by 4 bases and J by 8 bases, leaving 18 bases between them. DNA of the CDR3: TGCGCCAGCAGCCCCTCGACCGGGACACAAGAAAAACTGTTTTTT. This encodes CASSPSTGTQEKLFF.

This sequence joins TRBV5-1 and TRBJ1-2; D is uncertain. The CDR3 loop spans 12 amino acids. V was shortened by 4 bases and J by 10 bases, with 14 bases between the two germline ends. Per germline, CDR1 SGHRS and CDR2 YFSETQ. The CDR3 sequence: CASSLEAEVYTF. The CDR3, as DNA: TGCGCCAGCAGCCTGGAGGCCGAGGTCTACACCTTC.

The chain combines TRBV2 with TRBJ2-7; D remains ambiguous. Trimming stripped 9 bases from V and 3 bases from J, with 15 bases between. Germline loops: CDR1 SNHLY, CDR2 FYNNEI. The CDR3 extends over 13 amino acids. The CDR3, as DNA: TGTGCCAGTGCAACCCTAGAGCTCTACGAGCAGTACTTC. It yields the protein CASATLELYEQYF.

This clone was observed a few times. This chain joins TRBV10-2 and TRBJ1-2; D remains ambiguous. The ends were cut back, 7 bases at V and 4 bases at J, with 13 bases in the middle. This CDR3 contains 13 residues. Germline CDR1 reads WSHSY; CDR2 reads SAAADI. CDR3: CASTPDMIYGYTF. CDR3 nucleotides: TGCGCCAGCACCCCTGACATGATCTATGGCTACACCTTC.

The chain employs TRBV5-1 and TRBJ2-3; TRBD1 or TRBD2 may be the D gene (5 bases each). Germline V lookup: CDR1 SGHRS, CDR2 YFSETQ. Trimming left V 5 bases short and J 2 bases short, with 30 bases between. This CDR3 is built from 20 residues. The CDR3 nucleotides are TGCGCCAGCAGTGGTATCGGGTCGAAGACAACTAGTGGACACACAGATACGCAGTATTTT. Its protein product is CASSGIGSKTTSGHTDTQYF.

The chain employs TRBV2 and TRBJ2-6; 9 positions match TRBD1. The CDR3 has 15 amino acids. V trimming: 10 bases; J trimming: 0 bases; junction bases outside the gene matches: 4. In germline, CDR1 is SNHLY, CDR2 FYNNEI. The CDR3 sequence: CATRQGDSGANVLTF. CDR3 nucleotide sequence: TGTGCCACCCGACAGGGGGACTCTGGGGCCAACGTCCTGACTTTC. The full variable domain, with the rest looked up from reference TRBV2 and TRBJ2-6, is EPEVTQTPSHQVTQMGQEVILRCVPISNHLYFYWYRQILGQKVEFLVSFYNNEISEKSEIFDDQFSVERPDGSNFTLKIRSTKLEDSAMYFCATRQGDSGANVLTFGAGSRLTVL.

V is TRBV28 and J is TRBJ2-3; a weak D match, TRBD2 (7 bases). Germline CDR1 MDHEN, CDR2 SYDVKM. The ends were cut back, 7 bases at V and 3 bases at J, with 23 bases in the middle. The CDR3 runs 17 residues. In nucleotides, the CDR3 is TGTGCCAGCACCCTGGGGGGGGGCCCGACAGGTACAGATACGCAGTATTTT. Protein: CASTLGGGPTGTDTQYF.